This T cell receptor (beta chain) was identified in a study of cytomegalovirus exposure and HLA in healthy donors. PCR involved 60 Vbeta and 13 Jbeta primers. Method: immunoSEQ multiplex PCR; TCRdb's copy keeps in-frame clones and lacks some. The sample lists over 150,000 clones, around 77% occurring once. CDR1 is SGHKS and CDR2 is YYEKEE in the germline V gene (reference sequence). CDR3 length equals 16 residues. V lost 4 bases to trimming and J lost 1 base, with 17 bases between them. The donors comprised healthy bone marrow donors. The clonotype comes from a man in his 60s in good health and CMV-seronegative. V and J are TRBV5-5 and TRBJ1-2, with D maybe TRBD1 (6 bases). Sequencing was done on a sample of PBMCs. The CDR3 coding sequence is TGTGCCAGCAGCCACACAGGGCTAGGGGTTAACTATGGCTACACCTTC. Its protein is CASSHTGLGVNYGYTF.